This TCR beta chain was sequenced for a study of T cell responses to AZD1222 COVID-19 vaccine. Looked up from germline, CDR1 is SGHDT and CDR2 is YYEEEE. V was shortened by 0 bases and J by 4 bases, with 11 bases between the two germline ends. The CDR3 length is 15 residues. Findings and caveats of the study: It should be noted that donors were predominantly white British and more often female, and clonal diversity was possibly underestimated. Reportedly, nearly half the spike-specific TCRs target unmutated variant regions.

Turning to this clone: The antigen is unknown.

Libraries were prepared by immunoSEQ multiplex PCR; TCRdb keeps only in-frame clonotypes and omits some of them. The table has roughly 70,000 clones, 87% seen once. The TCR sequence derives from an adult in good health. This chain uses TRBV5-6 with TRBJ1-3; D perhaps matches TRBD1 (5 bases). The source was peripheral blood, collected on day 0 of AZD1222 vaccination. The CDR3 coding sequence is TGTGCCAGCAGCTTGGTAGGGGCTTGGGGAAACACCATATATTTT. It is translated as CASSLVGAWGNTIYF.